The 8 T cell receptor beta chains given below trace back to one sample, sequenced in a study of blood T cells in healthy people across ages. Sample-barcoded 5' priming and a J-beta primer mix drove a second PCR of about 7 to 12 cycles. TCRdb re-called the 5' RACE reads with MiXCR, one entry per CDR3 protein. The sample yields about 1.8 million distinct CDR3 sequences, 49% seen once. What was sequenced was blood. The receptors were gathered from a middle-aged woman in good health.

CDR3 sequence: CASSPWTSGGDEQYF. The DNA of the CDR3 is TGTGCCAGCAGCCCTTGGACTAGCGGGGGTGATGAGCAGTACTTC. This sequence joins TRBV3-1 and TRBJ2-7; 13 positions agree with TRBD2. The germline V gene has CDR1 LGHDT and CDR2 YNNKEL (reference sequence). The junction had 7 bases not matched to a gene; V was cut back by 4 bases and J by 7 bases. The CDR3 runs to 15 residues.

The V and J genes are TRBV10-3 and TRBJ1-2; the D is unclear. V was shortened by 6 bases and J by 2 bases, with 13 bases between the two germline ends. The germline gives CDR1 ENHRY, CDR2 SYGVKD. This CDR3 region has 14 residues. In nucleotides, the CDR3 is TGTGCCATCAGGGCCCGGGAGGAGAACTATGGCTACACCTTC. Translated, it gives CAIRAREENYGYTF.

This chain connects TRBV24-1 to TRBJ2-3; 7 bases line up with TRBD1. The CDR3 has 16 residues. V was clipped by 7 bases and J by 4 bases; unmatched bases: 13. The germline V gene encodes CDR1 KGHDR and CDR2 SFDVKD. The CDR3 bases are TGTGCCACCAGCAAGGTCGCAGGGGGTGTCCCAGATACGCAGTATTTT. Its translation: CATSKVAGGVPDTQYF.

This clonotype was counted only a few times. The chain is built from TRBV5-1 and TRBJ2-1; D assignment may be TRBD1 or TRBD2 (5 bases each). This CDR3 is 15 amino acids long. The germline V and J ends were trimmed by 3 bases and 6 bases, with 16 bases remaining between them. Germline lookup yields CDR1 SGHRS and CDR2 YFSETQ. Here the CDR3 reads CASSYAGRVPNEQFF. The CDR3 DNA sequence: TGCGCCAGCAGCTACGCGGGCAGGGTACCCAATGAGCAGTTCTTC.

The chain has TRBV28 and TRBJ2-1; D unclear. V lost 3 bases to trimming and J lost 9 bases, with 12 bases between them. The length of the CDR3 is 13 residues. The germline V gene has CDR1 MDHEN and CDR2 SYDVKM. The CDR3 DNA is TGTGCCAGCAGTTTGTTGACGGTCAGTGAGCAGTTCTTC. Amino acid sequence: CASSLLTVSEQFF.

The genes are TRBV7-2 and TRBJ2-5; D may be TRBD1 (7 bases). Germline V CDR1 and CDR2: SGHTA, FQGNSA. There are 14 residues in the CDR3. V shed 1 base and J shed 5 bases, with 11 bases lying between them. The CDR3 reads CASSLEQGRETQYF. The CDR3 DNA sequence: TGTGCCAGCAGCTTAGAACAGGGGAGGGAGACCCAGTACTTC.

The chain has TRBV6-5 and TRBJ2-1; D assignment may be TRBD1 or TRBD2 (5 bases each). This CDR3 has 16 amino acids. In germline, CDR1 is MNHEY, CDR2 SVGAGI. With 2 bases removed from V and 4 bases from J, the gap between germline ends came to 15 bases. CDR3 loop: CASSYEGREGYNEQFF. Here the CDR3 DNA reads TGTGCCAGCAGTTACGAGGGCAGGGAAGGTTACAATGAGCAGTTCTTC.

This clonotype has more than one count but fewer than ten. V usage is TRBV9 and J usage is TRBJ2-5; no definite D call. V lost 4 bases to trimming and J lost 4 bases, with 17 bases between them. This CDR3 has 15 residues. CDR1 and CDR2 from the germline V gene are SGDLS and YYNGEE. This CDR3 is CASSPRSTPPETQYF. As DNA, the CDR3 is TGTGCCAGCAGCCCCCGGAGCACTCCCCCAGAGACCCAGTACTTC.